These 28 T cell receptor beta chains originate from one sample sequenced in a study of STAT5B mutations in CD4+ large granular lymphocyte leukemia. Sequencing used immunoSEQ multiplex PCR; TCRdb keeps in-frame clones, though not all of them. This table has around 27,000 clones, 70% to 75% appearing once. The sequencing sample was made of CD4+ T cells from blood buffy coats. The receptors here all came from a human donor in good health.

By sample share, this clone is large. The chain carries TRBV11-1 and TRBJ2-6; D gene uncertain. V was clipped by 5 bases and J by 4 bases, with 6 bases between them. Germline V CDR1 and CDR2: SGHAT, FQDESV (reference sequence). CDR3 length: 13 residues. In nucleotides, the CDR3 is TGTGCCAGCAGCCGCTGGGGGGCCAACGTCCTGACTTTC. This translates into CASSRWGANVLTF.

The V gene is TRBV5-1, the J gene TRBJ2-5; 10 positions agree with TRBD1. Germline V lookup: CDR1 SGHRS, CDR2 YFSETQ. Trimming at V came to 0 bases and at J to 3 bases, leaving 2 bases not matched to a gene. The CDR3 is made up of 15 amino acids. CDR3 sequence reads: CASSLVGTGEETQYF. CDR3 DNA sequence: TGCGCCAGCAGCTTGGTGGGGACAGGGGAAGAGACCCAGTACTTC. Looking up the rest from reference TRBV5-1 and TRBJ2-5 gives the full variable domain: KAGVTQTPRYLIKTRGQQVTLSCSPISGHRSVSWYQQTPGQGLQFLFEYFSETQRNKGNFPGRFSGRQFSNSRSEMNVSTLELGDSALYLCASSLVGTGEETQYFGPGTRLLVL.

The chain has TRBV4-1 and TRBJ2-1; 15 bases fit TRBD2. Per the germline V gene, CDR1 is MGHRA and CDR2 is YSYEKL. The CDR3 is 17 residues long. The J segment lost 15 bases and the V segment lost 1 base, leaving 13 bases of the junction unmatched. The CDR3 here is CASSQGGTSGRKGFRFF. As DNA, the CDR3 is TGCGCCAGCAGCCAAGGTGGGACTAGCGGGAGGAAGGGGTTTCGGTTCTTC.

The V and J genes are TRBV2 and TRBJ2-3, with 12 nucleotides matching TRBD2. The CDR3 runs 16 residues. Germline V gene sequence: CDR1 SNHLY, CDR2 FYNNEI. The trim removed 0 bases at V and 8 bases at J, leaving 6 bases unmatched. CDR3: CASSEALSSGRVTQYF. As DNA, the CDR3 is TGTGCCAGCAGTGAAGCGCTTTCTAGCGGGAGGGTTACGCAGTATTTT.

The rearrangement joins TRBV5-1 to TRBJ2-7; 9 bases map to TRBD1. V trimming: 3 bases; J trimming: 0 bases; junction bases outside the gene matches: 4. This CDR3 region has 15 residues. Germline V gene data show CDR1 as SGHRS and CDR2 as YFSETQ. CDR3 region: CASSSVGQGSYEQYF. CDR3 DNA sequence: TGCGCCAGCAGCTCTGTGGGACAGGGCTCCTACGAGCAGTACTTC.

The rearrangement joins TRBV4-1 to TRBJ1-4; D is ambiguous. Germline lookup yields CDR1 MGHRA and CDR2 YSYEKL. The CDR3 totals 16 residues. V was pared by 1 base and J by 5 bases, with 14 bases between. CDR3 coding DNA: TGCGCCAGCAGCCAAGGTGCGTCGGGAAGGAATGAAAAACTGTTTTTT. Protein: CASSQGASGRNEKLFF.

The V call is TRBV7-9, the J call TRBJ1-2; no clear D gene. Germline V gives CDR1 SEHNR, CDR2 FQNEAQ (reference sequence). This CDR3 spans 15 amino acids. V was clipped by 1 base and J by 2 bases, with 11 bases between them. The CDR3 DNA reads as TGTGCCAGCAGCTTAGAAACGGCAGGAAACTATGGCTACACCTTC. It encodes CASSLETAGNYGYTF.

The chain has TRBV6-5 and TRBJ2-3; the D is unclear. Germline loops: CDR1 MNHEY, CDR2 SVGAGI. CDR3 length: 13 residues. The V end lost 5 bases, the J end lost 7 bases, and 13 bases lay between the germline ends. As DNA, the CDR3 is TGTGCCAGCAGTCCGCGAGGCCTTAATACGCAGTATTTT. This encodes CASSPRGLNTQYF.

The rearrangement links TRBV5-6 to TRBJ1-5; D unresolved. The CDR3 spans 15 residues. V was cut by 1 base and J by 1 base, with 9 bases left in between. Germline CDR1 reads SGHDT; CDR2 reads YYEEEE. CDR3 protein: CASSLWGLSNQPQHF. In nucleotides, the CDR3 is TGTGCCAGCAGCTTGTGGGGATTAAGCAATCAGCCCCAGCATTTT.

This chain connects TRBV6-5 to TRBJ1-2, with 8 bases fitting TRBD1. V lost 0 bases, J lost 7 bases, and 7 bases stayed unmatched. CDR1 and CDR2 (germline): MNHEY, SVGAGI. CDR3 size: 15 residues. The DNA for the CDR3 is TGTGCCAGCAGTTACTCGTTAACAGGGGGTACTGGCTACACCTTC. Its protein product is CASSYSLTGGTGYTF.

The chain joins TRBV29-1 to TRBJ2-7; TRBD1 matches at 9 bases. Germline loops: CDR1 SQVTM, CDR2 ANQGSEA. Trimming took 2 bases from V and 7 from J; bases not matched to a gene: 9. This CDR3 region has 14 residues. The CDR3 sequence is CSVEKGTGTREQYF. The CDR3 DNA sequence: TGCAGCGTTGAAAAAGGGACAGGGACGCGGGAGCAGTACTTC.

Written as DNA, the CDR3 is TGTGCCAGCAGCCCAAGACTAGCGGGGGCAAACGAGCAGTACTTC. Its protein product is CASSPRLAGANEQYF. The genes are TRBV11-2 and TRBJ2-7, with 12 bases matching TRBD2. J was trimmed by 5 bases and V by 5 bases; bases with no gene match: 7. The CDR3 is made up of 15 amino acids. CDR1 and CDR2 (germline): SGHAT, FQNNGV.

The chain carries TRBV7-2 and TRBJ2-2, with D unresolved. V lost 0 bases and J 0 bases, leaving 2 bases between the germline ends. In germline, CDR1 is SGHTA, CDR2 FQGNSA. The length of the CDR3 is 14 residues. CDR3 amino acids: CASSLATNTGELFF. The CDR3 coding sequence is TGTGCCAGCAGCTTAGCTACGAACACCGGGGAGCTGTTTTTT.

This chain joins TRBV9 and TRBJ2-6; no firm D call. This CDR3 has 16 amino acids. The ends were cut back, 4 bases at V and 2 bases at J, with 13 bases in the middle. Germline V CDR1 and CDR2: SGDLS, YYNGEE. The CDR3 loop is CASSFRWVPGANVLTF. Here the CDR3 DNA reads TGTGCCAGCAGCTTCAGGTGGGTACCTGGGGCCAACGTCCTGACTTTC. The full variable domain, with the rest looked up from reference TRBV9 and TRBJ2-6, is DSGVTQTPKHLITATGQRVTLRCSPRSGDLSVYWYQQSLDQGLQFLIQYYNGEERAKGNILERFSAQQFPDLHSELNLSSLELGDSALYFCASSFRWVPGANVLTFGAGSRLTVL.

The chain uses TRBV28 and TRBJ2-1; the D gene is possibly TRBD1 (5 bases). The CDR3 runs to 15 residues. V gave up 5 bases and J gave up 0 bases, with 11 bases separating them. The germline V gene encodes CDR1 MDHEN and CDR2 SYDVKM. This chain's CDR3 is CASSPRQLSYNEQFF. The CDR3 DNA reads TGTGCCAGCAGTCCCCGACAGCTCTCCTACAATGAGCAGTTCTTC.

The chain is built from TRBV30 and TRBJ2-1; TRBD1 agrees at 9 bases. The CDR3 consists of 16 residues. The junction had 12 bases not matched to a gene; V was cut back by 4 bases and J by 5 bases. Germline CDR1 GTSNPN, CDR2 SVGIG (reference sequence). The CDR3 spells CAWNDPGQGRHNEQFF. The CDR3 DNA sequence: TGTGCCTGGAATGACCCGGGACAGGGAAGACACAATGAGCAGTTCTTC. Full variable domain (rest looked up from reference TRBV30 and TRBJ2-1): SQTIHQWPATLVQPVGSPLSLECTVEGTSNPNLYWYRQAAGRGLQLLFYSVGIGQISSEVPQNLSASRPQDRQFILSSKKLLLSDSGFYLCAWNDPGQGRHNEQFFGPGTRLTVL.

The rearrangement joins TRBV7-9 to TRBJ2-7; 7 bases align to TRBD2. V lost 2 bases and J lost 1; bases outside the gene matches: 8. The CDR3 length is 16 residues. CDR1 and CDR2 from the germline V gene are SEHNR and FQNEAQ (reference sequence). The CDR3: CASSLIGGGSSYEQYF. In DNA form, the CDR3 reads TGTGCCAGCAGCTTAATTGGCGGGGGTTCGTCCTACGAGCAGTACTTC.

This clone showed up just a few times. CDR3 loop: CASSQATLYEQYF. The DNA of the CDR3 is TGTGCCAGCAGCCAAGCCACTCTCTACGAGCAGTACTTC. The chain recombines TRBV14 with TRBJ2-7; D is unresolved. V was clipped by 1 base and J by 3 bases, with 7 bases between them. Germline assignment: CDR1 SGHDN and CDR2 FVKESK. The CDR3 is 13 amino acids.

J is TRBJ2-7 and V is TRBV7-2, with TRBD1 matching 7 bases. Trimming cost V 0 bases and J 3 bases; bases outside gene matches: 5. This CDR3 comprises 15 residues. Germline V lookup: CDR1 SGHTA, CDR2 FQGNSA. The CDR3 reads CASSLAGDSYYEQYF. The CDR3 DNA sequence: TGTGCCAGCAGCTTAGCGGGGGACAGCTACTACGAGCAGTACTTC. The complete variable domain, with remaining parts taken from reference TRBV7-2 and TRBJ2-7, reads GAGVSQSPSNKVTEKGKDVELRCDPISGHTALYWYRQSLGQGLEFLIYFQGNSAPDKSGLPSDRFSAERTGGSVSTLTIQRTQQEDSAVYLCASSLAGDSYYEQYFGPGTRLTVT.

The V gene is TRBV6-5, the J gene TRBJ1-2; D is unclear. V dropped 0 bases and J dropped 5 bases, with 4 bases sitting between them. The CDR3 sequence is 12 residues long. The V gene's germline CDR1 is MNHEY and CDR2 SVGAGI. As DNA, the CDR3 is TGTGCCAGCAGTTACTCCGGATATGGCTACACCTTC. Amino acid sequence: CASSYSGYGYTF.

The chain is built from TRBV7-9 and TRBJ1-1; D possibly corresponds to TRBD1 (6 bases). The CDR3 length is 15 residues. Trimming took 5 bases from V and 5 from J, leaving 18 bases between them. Germline V gene data show CDR1 as SEHNR and CDR2 as FQNEAQ (reference sequence). CDR3 DNA: TGTGCCAGCAGCCGGGACGGGGGCGCCTCAACTGAAGCTTTCTTT. Translation gives CASSRDGGASTEAFF.

This clone has a handful of counts. The chain is built from TRBV6-4 and TRBJ2-1; D might be TRBD1 (5 bases). Trimming cost V 6 bases and J 2 bases, with 8 bases left between them. Germline CDR1 reads MRHNA; CDR2 reads SNTAGT. CDR3 length: 13 amino acids. The CDR3 DNA is TGTGCCAGCAGCGAGGACACCTACAATGAGCAGTTCTTC. It yields the protein CASSEDTYNEQFF.

This sequence joins TRBV5-1 and TRBJ2-5, with D possibly being TRBD2 (6 bases). This CDR3 region has 16 residues. Trimming shortened V by 0 bases and J by 1 base, and 13 bases separated the two germline ends. Germline CDR1 is SGHRS and CDR2 is YFSETQ. DNA for the CDR3: TGCGCCAGCAGCTTGGATGGGGGAGGAATCCAAGAGACCCAGTACTTC. It codes for CASSLDGGGIQETQYF.

The V gene is TRBV15, the J gene TRBJ2-7, with a weak D call TRBD1 (5 bases). Germline-derived CDR1 and CDR2 are LNHNV and YYDKDF (reference sequence). V shed 1 base and J shed 3 bases, with 10 bases lying between them. The CDR3 totals 14 residues. CDR3 sequence reads: CATSRADRYYEQYF. Here the CDR3 DNA reads TGTGCCACCAGCAGAGCAGACAGATACTACGAGCAGTACTTC.

This clone appeared a single time. The genes are TRBV7-2 and TRBJ2-6; D is perhaps TRBD1 (6 bases). Germline assignment: CDR1 SGHTA and CDR2 FQGNSA. V gave up 4 bases and J gave up 13 bases, with 14 bases separating them. This CDR3 is built from 13 residues. Here the CDR3 reads CASSSMGAPVLTF. DNA of the CDR3: TGTGCCAGCAGCTCCATGGGGGCCCCTGTCCTGACTTTC.

The sample holds a few counts of this clone. The chain uses TRBV7-9 and TRBJ2-2; weak D call: TRBD1 (6 bases). CDR3 size: 14 residues. Trimming took 5 bases from V and 11 from J, leaving 18 bases between them. Germline CDR1 reads SEHNR; CDR2 reads FQNEAQ (reference sequence). The CDR3 is CASSPDQGFNELFF. The CDR3 coding sequence is TGTGCCAGCAGCCCCGACCAGGGGTTCAACGAGCTGTTTTTT.

This clone was counted only a few times. The chain has TRBV28 and TRBJ2-5, with D tentatively TRBD1 (6 bases). Trimming stripped 5 bases from V and 13 bases from J, with 17 bases between. Germline CDR1 and CDR2: MDHEN and SYDVKM. The length of the CDR3 is 12 residues. DNA of the CDR3: TGTGCCAGCAGTCTTCTACAGGGTGGAACGTACTTC. Its protein is CASSLLQGGTYF.

The chain has TRBV9 and TRBJ2-7; 7 positions agree with TRBD2. CDR1 is SGDLS and CDR2 is YYNGEE in the germline V gene. V lost 3 bases and J lost 3; bases outside the gene matches: 6. The CDR3 is 14 amino acids. Written as DNA, the CDR3 is TGTGCCAGCAGCGCCGGCCCGGGGGGCTACGAGCAGTACTTC. Amino acid sequence: CASSAGPGGYEQYF. Looking up the rest from reference TRBV9 and TRBJ2-7 gives the full variable domain: DSGVTQTPKHLITATGQRVTLRCSPRSGDLSVYWYQQSLDQGLQFLIQYYNGEERAKGNILERFSAQQFPDLHSELNLSSLELGDSALYFCASSAGPGGYEQYFGPGTRLTVT.